This TCR beta chain was retrieved from a study of cytomegalovirus exposure and HLA in healthy donors. About the study: Approximately 200 million T cells yielded roughly 120 million unique TCR beta sequences in earlier analysis. Some 85 million unique TCRs from HLA-typed donors were held in an early data release. The study's findings and limits: The study listed 164 cytomegalovirus-associated TCR beta chains. By a later analysis, the bulk of CMV-associated TCR beta chains appeared HLA-restricted.

PCR involved 60 Vbeta and 13 Jbeta primers. Measured with immunoSEQ multiplex PCR; TCRdb has only the in-frame clones, and not every one. This sample carries 85,000 to 100,000 clones, about 89% of them seen once, and the ten largest clones take over 8.5%. Comment on this clone: As yet, its antigen is unknown.

The sequence derives from a man between 25 and 39 years old in good health and CMV-seropositive. Sequencing used PBMCs.

CDR3 DNA: TGTGCCAGCAGCTTAGCGCTTGGACTAGCGGGGAATGAGCAGTTCTTC. Its protein product is CASSLALGLAGNEQFF. The gene calls are TRBV7-6 and TRBJ2-1; 12 bases align to TRBD2. The V segment lost 0 bases and the J segment 7 bases; nucleotides outside the gene matches: 4. Germline lookup yields CDR1 SGHVS and CDR2 FNYEAQ. The CDR3 contains 16 residues.